Included here is one T cell receptor beta chain sequence, with context. Its antigen is still unknown. At one end, the junction sequence differs from germline, possibly due to a read error. CDR3 length: 9 amino acids, cysteine to phenylalanine. Just the 27-base CDR3 DNA is kept, in frame starting at base 1. The germline V gene encodes CDR1 KGHDR and CDR2 SFDVKD. TCR alpha and beta CDR3 regions were amplified with the iRepertoire nested amplicon-rescue multiplex PCR (arm-PCR) platform from RNA. For one-step reverse transcription and amplification, roughly 85-400 ng of tissue mRNA or PBMC total RNA was used as input. Following bead purification, Illumina adapters were added by a secondary multiplex PCR, and the libraries were gel-purified between 200 and 400 bp. Libraries carried internal 6-nucleotide barcodes used for demultiplexing. Sequencing of libraries was performed on an Illumina MiSeq with 2x220 or 2x250 nucleotide paired-end reads. The study's own analysis went as follows. Paired reads were merged with FLASH 1.2.11 and aligned to the GRCh37 human genome with BWA-MEM before extracting TRA and TRB reads. An IMGT-derived reference of cassette sequences and CDR3 motifs, with pseudogenes included, was used for V and J assignment. Reads were translated in three frames, and productive CDR3s were defined by a C…FGXG motif without stop codons. Unique combinations of V-J cassette pair and CDR3 amino acid sequence were defined as clonotypes. Reads were filtered by Hamming distance, thresholded by each sample's sequence error rate in mapped regions. TCRdb handled the public reads itself, with Q25 trimming in fastp and clone calling in MiXCR, and kept productive beta chains. Duplicate CDR3 protein sequences are folded into a single record with the most common DNA and genes. These V and J calls originate from TCRdb's pipeline instead of the authors' own analysis. For this sample the table gives 300,000 to 400,000 distinct CDR3 sequences, of which more than 35% were detected only once. The leading ten clones occupy around 13% of the sample.

This specimen belongs to a study of glioma-infiltrating T cells (dated by TCRdb to 2016 to 2017). About the full investigation: The low-grade gliomas were WHO grade II oligodendrogliomas or astrocytomas, while the glioblastomas were WHO grade IV tumors sampled at initial diagnosis rather than at recurrent diagnosis. Before surgery, glioma patients were given dexamethasone for six or fewer days. Blood libraries targeted about 4.5- to 11-fold sequencing coverage of 950,000 to 1,000,000 peripheral T cells. The study sequenced TCR alpha- and beta-chain repertoires from glioma tissue, from non-neoplastic brain tissue and from matched peripheral blood mononuclear cells. To measure divergence between tissue and blood T-cell populations, each tissue-infiltrating repertoire was compared with the peripheral blood repertoire of the same patient. The paired cohort comprised three low-grade glioma patients, 7 or 8 primary glioblastoma patients and three non-glioma patients contributing non-neoplastic brain tissue.

Summary of the overall study and its limitations: VJ-independent divergence between tissue and blood was below expectation in non-neoplastic patients but above expectation in all gliomas, especially low-grade gliomas. The group comparisons were based on small numbers of patients: three non-neoplastic, three low-grade glioma and several glioblastoma patients. Patients with low tissue-blood divergence were marked by a signature set of shared blood CDR3 motifs, and that set was depleted in highly divergent patients. Tissue and blood shared very few CDR3 sequences, a result attributed to high CDR3 diversity and limited sampling.

Surgical brain or tumor specimens were cryofrozen in liquid nitrogen immediately after resection, and peripheral blood cells were collected concurrently. Source material: glioma tissue, nonneoplastic brain tissue, or PBMCs (not recorded which). The sequence derives from a human donor with low-grade glioma or glioblastoma, undergoing nonglioma brain surgery, or in good health (not recorded which). The rearranged segments are TRBV24-1 and TRBJ2-4, with the D segment identity uncertain. CDR3 reads: CATGDILYF. Read as DNA, the sequence is TGTGCCACCGGCGACATTCTGTACTTC.